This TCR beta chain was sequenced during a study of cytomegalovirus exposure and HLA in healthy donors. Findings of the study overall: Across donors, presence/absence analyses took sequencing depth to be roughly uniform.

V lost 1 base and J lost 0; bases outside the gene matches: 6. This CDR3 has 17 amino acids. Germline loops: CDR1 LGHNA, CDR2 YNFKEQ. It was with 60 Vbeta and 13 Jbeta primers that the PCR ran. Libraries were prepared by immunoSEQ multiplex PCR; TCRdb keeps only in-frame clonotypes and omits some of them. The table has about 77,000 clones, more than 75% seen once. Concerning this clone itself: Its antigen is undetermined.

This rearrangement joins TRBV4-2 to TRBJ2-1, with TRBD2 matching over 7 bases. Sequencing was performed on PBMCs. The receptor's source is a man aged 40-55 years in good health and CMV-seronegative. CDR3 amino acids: CASSQVQRGSSYNEQFF. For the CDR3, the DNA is TGTGCCAGCAGCCAAGTACAGCGGGGTAGCTCCTACAATGAGCAGTTCTTC.